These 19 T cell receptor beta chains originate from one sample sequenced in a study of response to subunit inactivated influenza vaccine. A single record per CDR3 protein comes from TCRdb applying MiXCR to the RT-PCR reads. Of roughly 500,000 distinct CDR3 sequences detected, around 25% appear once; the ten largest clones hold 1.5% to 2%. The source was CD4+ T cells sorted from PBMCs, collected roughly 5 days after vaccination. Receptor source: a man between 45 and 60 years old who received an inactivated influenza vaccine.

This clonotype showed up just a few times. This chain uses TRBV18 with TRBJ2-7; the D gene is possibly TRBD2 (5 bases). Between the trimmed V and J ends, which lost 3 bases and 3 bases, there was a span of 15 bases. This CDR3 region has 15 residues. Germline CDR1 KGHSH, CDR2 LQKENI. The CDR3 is CASSPRAESFYEQYF. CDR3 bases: TGTGCCAGCTCACCGAGGGCCGAAAGCTTCTACGAGCAGTACTTC.

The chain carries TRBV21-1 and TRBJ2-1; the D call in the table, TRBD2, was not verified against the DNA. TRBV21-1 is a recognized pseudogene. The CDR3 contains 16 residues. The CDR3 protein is CASPGILGGGLGEQFF. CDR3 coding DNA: TGTGCCAGCCCGGGGATACTAGGAGGAGGTTTGGGAGAGCAGTTCTTC.

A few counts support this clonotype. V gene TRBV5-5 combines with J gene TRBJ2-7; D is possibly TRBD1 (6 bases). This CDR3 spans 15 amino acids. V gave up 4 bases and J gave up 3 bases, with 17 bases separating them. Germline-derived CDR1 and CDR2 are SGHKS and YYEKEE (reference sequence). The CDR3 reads CASSTMTGGGYEQYF. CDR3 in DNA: TGTGCCAGCAGCACTATGACTGGGGGCGGCTACGAGCAGTACTTC.

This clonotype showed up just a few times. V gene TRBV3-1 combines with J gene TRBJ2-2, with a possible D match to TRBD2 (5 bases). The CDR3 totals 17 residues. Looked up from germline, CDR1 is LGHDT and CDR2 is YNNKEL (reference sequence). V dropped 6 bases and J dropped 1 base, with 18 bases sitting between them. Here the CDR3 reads CASSRTRPALNTGELFF. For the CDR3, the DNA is TGTGCCAGCAGTCGTACTAGACCGGCATTGAACACCGGGGAGCTGTTTTTT.

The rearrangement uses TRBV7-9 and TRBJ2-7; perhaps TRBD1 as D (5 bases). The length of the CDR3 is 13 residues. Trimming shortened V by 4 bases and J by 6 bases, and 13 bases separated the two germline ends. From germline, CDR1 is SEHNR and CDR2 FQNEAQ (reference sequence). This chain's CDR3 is CASSYTGRGEQYF. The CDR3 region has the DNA TGTGCCAGCAGCTATACAGGTCGCGGCGAGCAGTACTTC.

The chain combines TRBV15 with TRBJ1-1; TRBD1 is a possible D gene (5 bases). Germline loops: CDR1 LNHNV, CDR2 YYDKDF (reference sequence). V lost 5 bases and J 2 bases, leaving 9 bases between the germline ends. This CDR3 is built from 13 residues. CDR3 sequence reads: CATSGTGNTEAFF. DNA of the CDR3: TGTGCCACCAGCGGGACGGGTAACACTGAAGCTTTCTTT.

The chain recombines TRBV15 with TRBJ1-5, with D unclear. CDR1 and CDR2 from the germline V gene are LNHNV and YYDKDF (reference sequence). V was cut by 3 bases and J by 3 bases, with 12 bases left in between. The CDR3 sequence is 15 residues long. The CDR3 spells CATSSYDRYNQPQHF. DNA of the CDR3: TGTGCCACCAGCAGCTATGACCGATACAATCAGCCCCAGCATTTT.

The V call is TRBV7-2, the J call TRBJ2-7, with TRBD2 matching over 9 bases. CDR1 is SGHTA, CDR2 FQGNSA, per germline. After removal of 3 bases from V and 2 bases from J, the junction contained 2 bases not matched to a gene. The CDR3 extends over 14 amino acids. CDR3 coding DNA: TGTGCCAGCAGCTTTGAGCGGGGGGCCTACGAGCAGTACTTC. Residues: CASSFERGAYEQYF.

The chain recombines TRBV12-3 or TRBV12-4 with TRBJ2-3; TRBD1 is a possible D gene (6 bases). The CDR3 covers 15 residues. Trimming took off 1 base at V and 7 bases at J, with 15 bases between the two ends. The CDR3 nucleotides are TGTGCCAGCAGTTTAGGAGGCCTGGGGGCCAATACGCAGTATTTT. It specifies CASSLGGLGANTQYF.

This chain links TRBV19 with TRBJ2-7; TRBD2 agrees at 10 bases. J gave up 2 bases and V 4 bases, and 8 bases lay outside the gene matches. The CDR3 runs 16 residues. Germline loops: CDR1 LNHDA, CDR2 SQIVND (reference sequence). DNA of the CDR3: TGTGCCAGTAGTACCAATAGCGGGAGGCCCCCCTACGAGCAGTACTTC. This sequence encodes CASSTNSGRPPYEQYF.

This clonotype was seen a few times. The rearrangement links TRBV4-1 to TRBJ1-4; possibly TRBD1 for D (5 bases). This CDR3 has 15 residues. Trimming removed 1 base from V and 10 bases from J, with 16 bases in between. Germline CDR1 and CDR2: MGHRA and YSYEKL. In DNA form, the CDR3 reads TGCGCCAGCAGCCAAGTTGCGGGGCAGCCTCCAAAACTGTTTTTT. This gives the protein CASSQVAGQPPKLFF.

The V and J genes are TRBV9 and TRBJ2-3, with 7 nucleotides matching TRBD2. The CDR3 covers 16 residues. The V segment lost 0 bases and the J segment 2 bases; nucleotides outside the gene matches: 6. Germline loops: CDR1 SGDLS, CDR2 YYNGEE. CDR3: CASSVEAAGDTDTQYF. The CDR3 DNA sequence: TGTGCCAGCAGCGTAGAGGCTGCGGGGGACACAGATACGCAGTATTTT.

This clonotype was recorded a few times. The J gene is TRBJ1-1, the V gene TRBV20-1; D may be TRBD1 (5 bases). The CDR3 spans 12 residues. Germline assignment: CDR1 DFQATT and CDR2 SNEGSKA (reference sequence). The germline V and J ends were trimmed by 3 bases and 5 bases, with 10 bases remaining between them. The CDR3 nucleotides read TGCAGTGCTAGGAACGGGGCGACTGAAGCTTTCTTT. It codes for CSARNGATEAFF.

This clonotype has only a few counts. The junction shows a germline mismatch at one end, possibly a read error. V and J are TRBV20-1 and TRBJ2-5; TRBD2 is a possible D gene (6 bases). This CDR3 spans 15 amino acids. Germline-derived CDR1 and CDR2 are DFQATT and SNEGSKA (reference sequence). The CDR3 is CSARDPGLSGQTQYF. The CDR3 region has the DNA TGCAGTGCTCGAGACCCGGGTCTGAGCGGGCAGACCCAGTACTTC.

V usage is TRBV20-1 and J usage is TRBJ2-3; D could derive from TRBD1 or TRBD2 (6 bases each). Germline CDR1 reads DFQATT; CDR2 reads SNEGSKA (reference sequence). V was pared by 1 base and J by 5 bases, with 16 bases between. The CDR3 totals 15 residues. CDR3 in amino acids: CSARGLALQGDTQYF. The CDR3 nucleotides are TGCAGTGCTAGAGGGCTAGCGTTACAGGGAGATACGCAGTATTTT.

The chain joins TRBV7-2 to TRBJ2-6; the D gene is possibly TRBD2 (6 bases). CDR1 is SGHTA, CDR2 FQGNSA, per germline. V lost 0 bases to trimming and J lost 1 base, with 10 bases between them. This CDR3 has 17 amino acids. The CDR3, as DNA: TGTGCCAGCAGCTTAGCGGCGGGAAATTCTGGGGCCAACGTCCTGACTTTC. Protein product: CASSLAAGNSGANVLTF.

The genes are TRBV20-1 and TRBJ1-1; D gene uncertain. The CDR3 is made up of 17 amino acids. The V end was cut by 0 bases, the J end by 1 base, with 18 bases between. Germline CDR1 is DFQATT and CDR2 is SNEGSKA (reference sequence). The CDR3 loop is CSAREFGLALGNTEAFF. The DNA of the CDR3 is TGCAGTGCTAGAGAGTTCGGTCTCGCCCTCGGGAACACTGAAGCTTTCTTT.

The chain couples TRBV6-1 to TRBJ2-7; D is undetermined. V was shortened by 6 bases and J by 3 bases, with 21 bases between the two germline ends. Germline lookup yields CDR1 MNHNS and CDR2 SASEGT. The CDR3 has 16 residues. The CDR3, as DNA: TGTGCCAGCAGCCCTCCTGGGTCCTATACAAGCTACGAGCAGTACTTC. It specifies CASSPPGSYTSYEQYF.

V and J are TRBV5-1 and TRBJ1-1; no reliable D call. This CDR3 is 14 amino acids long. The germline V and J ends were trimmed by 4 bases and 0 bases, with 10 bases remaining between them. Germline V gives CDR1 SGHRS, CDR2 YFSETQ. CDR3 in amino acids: CASSPDTMNTEAFF. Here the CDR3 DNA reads TGCGCCAGCAGCCCCGACACCATGAACACTGAAGCTTTCTTT. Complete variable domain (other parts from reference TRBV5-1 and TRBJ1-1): KAGVTQTPRYLIKTRGQQVTLSCSPISGHRSVSWYQQTPGQGLQFLFEYFSETQRNKGNFPGRFSGRQFSNSRSEMNVSTLELGDSALYLCASSPDTMNTEAFFGQGTRLTVV.